The 32 T cell receptor beta chains below come from one sample, sequenced in a study of cytomegalovirus exposure and HLA in healthy donors (dated by TCRdb to about 2017). Libraries were constructed by the immunoSEQ multiplex PCR assay. For the multiplex PCR, a mixture combining 60 forward primers for TCR Vbeta segments and 13 reverse primers for TCR Jbeta segments was used. TCRdb provides this immuneACCESS table in a form limited to in-frame rearrangements. Some clones are lacking; in checked studies, under half of them reflect an unresolved V gene, and why the rest are absent is not known. The sample records 150,000 or so clones, 80% to 90% of which are singletons. Together, the top ten hold about 10% of the sample. Sequenced input: PBMCs. The receptors shown here come from a man aged 18-30 years in good health and CMV-seropositive.

V usage is TRBV27 and J usage is TRBJ1-1; 8 bases match TRBD1. Germline CDR1 is MNHEY and CDR2 is SMNVEV (reference sequence). V lost 5 bases to trimming and J lost 4 bases; unmatched junction nucleotides: 3. This CDR3 is 13 amino acids long. The CDR3 region is CASSPTGATEAFF. The CDR3 bases are TGTGCCAGCAGTCCGACAGGGGCCACTGAAGCTTTCTTT.

This clone occurred once. In DNA, the CDR3 is TGCGCCAGCAGCTCCCGAGCTCTCTCCGGAAACACCATATATTTT. Encoded protein: CASSSRALSGNTIYF. The chain recombines TRBV5-1 with TRBJ1-3; D is unresolved. In germline, CDR1 is SGHRS, CDR2 YFSETQ. The CDR3 loop spans 15 amino acids. V was shortened by 3 bases and J by 4 bases, with 14 bases between the two germline ends. The variable domain in full, with the rest retrieved from reference TRBV5-1 and TRBJ1-3, is KAGVTQTPRYLIKTRGQQVTLSCSPISGHRSVSWYQQTPGQGLQFLFEYFSETQRNKGNFPGRFSGRQFSNSRSEMNVSTLELGDSALYLCASSSRALSGNTIYFGEGSWLTVV.

This clone has only one observation. J is TRBJ1-1 and V is TRBV5-6, with D hard to call. The germline V gene encodes CDR1 SGHDT and CDR2 YYEEEE. Trimming left V 4 bases short and J 0 bases short, with 13 bases between. This CDR3 is built from 15 residues. The CDR3: CASSEFRTLNTEAFF. In nucleotides, the CDR3 is TGTGCCAGCAGCGAGTTCCGGACTCTGAACACTGAAGCTTTCTTT. The full variable domain, in which reference TRBV5-6 and TRBJ1-1 provide the parts outside the CDR3, is DAGVTQSPTHLIKTRGQQVTLRCSPKSGHDTVSWYQQALGQGPQFIFQYYEEEERQRGNFPDRFSGHQFPNYSSELNVNALLLGDSALYLCASSEFRTLNTEAFFGQGTRLTVV.

The genes are TRBV7-8 and TRBJ1-4, with 8 nucleotides matching TRBD1. V lost 1 base and J lost 3; bases outside the gene matches: 7. The CDR3 is 17 amino acids. Per the germline V gene, CDR1 is SGHVS and CDR2 is FQNEAQ. This CDR3 reads CASSLGRVRGPNEKLFF. The CDR3 DNA sequence: TGTGCCAGCAGCTTAGGAAGGGTCAGGGGGCCTAATGAAAAACTGTTTTTT.

The chain joins TRBV28 to TRBJ2-7, with a possible D match to TRBD2 (6 bases). The ends were cut back, 3 bases at V and 0 bases at J, with 12 bases in the middle. The CDR3 runs 15 residues. Germline loops: CDR1 MDHEN, CDR2 SYDVKM. The CDR3 sequence is CASSFRESHSYEQYF. As DNA, the CDR3 is TGTGCCAGCAGTTTTCGGGAGTCGCACTCCTACGAGCAGTACTTC.

This chain links TRBV9 with TRBJ2-2; D is undetermined. This CDR3 spans 14 amino acids. Germline lookup yields CDR1 SGDLS and CDR2 YYNGEE. V gave up 0 bases and J gave up 4 bases, with 7 bases separating them. This CDR3 reads CASSVGAGTGELFF. The CDR3 region has the DNA TGTGCCAGCAGCGTAGGCGCAGGCACCGGGGAGCTGTTTTTT.

The genes are TRBV5-6 and TRBJ1-6, with 7 bases lining up with TRBD1. This CDR3 comprises 16 residues. CDR1 SGHDT and CDR2 YYEEEE come from the germline V gene. V was clipped by 0 bases and J by 4 bases; unmatched bases: 4. As DNA, the CDR3 is TGTGCCAGCAGCTTGGAGACAGGGAAGTATAATTCACCCCTCCACTTT. Encoded protein: CASSLETGKYNSPLHF.

This clone was recorded only once. The chain has TRBV29-1 and TRBJ2-5, with TRBD2 matching 7 bases. There are 15 residues in the CDR3. Germline-derived CDR1 and CDR2 are SQVTM and ANQGSEA. V shed 3 bases and J 3 bases; nucleotides not matched to a gene: 10. The CDR3, as DNA: TGCAGCGTTGACCCCAGTGGGGGGGGGAAAGAGACCCAGTACTTC. It translates to CSVDPSGGGKETQYF.

V is TRBV19 and J is TRBJ2-2, with no clear D. This CDR3 is built from 14 residues. In germline, CDR1 is LNHDA, CDR2 SQIVND (reference sequence). V was pared by 6 bases and J by 2 bases, with 10 bases between. The CDR3 loop reads CASRGLVNTGELFF. CDR3 coding DNA: TGTGCCAGTAGAGGTCTAGTAAACACCGGGGAGCTGTTTTTT.

The V call is TRBV29-1, the J call TRBJ1-2; a weak D match, TRBD1 (6 bases). There are 15 residues in the CDR3. The ends were cut back, 6 bases at V and 3 bases at J, with 20 bases in the middle. Germline V gene lookup returns CDR1 SQVTM and CDR2 ANQGSEA. CDR3 loop: CSVDRNHSPDYGYTF. Written as DNA, the CDR3 is TGCAGCGTCGACAGGAACCACTCTCCTGACTATGGCTACACCTTC.

This chain connects TRBV30 to TRBJ2-4; 7 bases map to TRBD1. The germline CDR1 and CDR2 sequences are GTSNPN and SVGIG (reference sequence). Trimming cost V 2 bases and J 0 bases; bases outside gene matches: 7. The CDR3 is 16 residues long. In nucleotides, the CDR3 is TGTGCCTGGAGTCTGGGACAGAGCCTAGCCAAAAACATTCAGTACTTC. The encoded protein is CAWSLGQSLAKNIQYF.

The rearrangement joins TRBV10-2 to TRBJ1-5; D remains unclear. In germline, CDR1 is WSHSY, CDR2 SAAADI. With 8 bases removed from V and 6 bases from J, the gap between germline ends came to 14 bases. The CDR3 consists of 13 residues. The CDR3 nucleotides read TGCGCCAGCTGTGTGACACAAGGTCAGCCCCAGCATTTT. Encoded protein: CASCVTQGQPQHF.

This clone was detected only a few times. As DNA, the CDR3 is TGTGCCAGCAGCCCTAATGGCTACACCTTC. Amino acid sequence: CASSPNGYTF. The chain carries TRBV7-9 and TRBJ1-2, with D unresolved. The CDR3 consists of 10 residues. Germline CDR1 SEHNR, CDR2 FQNEAQ (reference sequence). V was clipped by 5 bases and J by 6 bases, with 4 bases between them.

This chain connects TRBV29-1 to TRBJ2-5; 7 nucleotides agree with TRBD2. V shed 2 bases, J shed 4 bases, and the junction held 4 bases outside the gene matches. Germline V gene data show CDR1 as SQVTM and CDR2 as ANQGSEA. The CDR3 is made up of 13 amino acids. In nucleotides, the CDR3 is TGCAGCGTTGAAATGCCTAGCGGAGAGACCCAGTACTTC. It specifies CSVEMPSGETQYF.

This chain links TRBV25-1 with TRBJ2-3, with TRBD2 matching 12 bases. The CDR3 covers 17 residues. Germline trimming cut 5 bases from V and 0 bases from J; bases unmatched to any gene: 6. Germline V gene sequence: CDR1 MGHDK, CDR2 SYGVNS. CDR3 DNA: TGTGCCAGCAGTCTCCTAGCGGGGGGGCTAAGCACAGATACGCAGTATTTT. It yields the protein CASSLLAGGLSTDTQYF.

The genes are TRBV27 and TRBJ2-5, with D possibly TRBD1 on 6 matching bases. The J call may be mistaken, given a closer DNA end match to TRBJ2-7. The CDR3 has 12 residues. Germline V gene data show CDR1 as MNHEY and CDR2 as SMNVEV (reference sequence). CDR3 protein: CASSSDRNEQYF. For the CDR3, the DNA is TGTGCCAGCAGTTCGGACAGAAACGAGCAGTACTTC.

The chain couples TRBV5-6 to TRBJ2-5, with D unclear. Trimming took 0 bases from V and 5 from J, leaving 8 bases between them. Germline assignment: CDR1 SGHDT and CDR2 YYEEEE. The CDR3 has 13 amino acids. The CDR3 coding sequence is TGTGCCAGCAGCTTGGTAGGAGAGGAGACCCAGTACTTC. Its protein product is CASSLVGEETQYF.

The rearrangement joins TRBV4-2 to TRBJ2-1; TRBD2 agrees at 16 bases. Germline V gene data show CDR1 as LGHNA and CDR2 as YNFKEQ. V lost 2 bases, J lost 0 bases, and 10 bases stayed unmatched. The CDR3 has 21 residues. CDR3 loop: CASSQFAPGTSGGASYNEQFF. Written as DNA, the CDR3 is TGTGCCAGCAGCCAATTCGCCCCCGGGACTAGCGGGGGGGCCTCCTACAATGAGCAGTTCTTC.

The chain uses TRBV9 and TRBJ2-5; 7 bases map to TRBD2. CDR3 length equals 16 residues. J was trimmed by 1 base and V by 4 bases; bases with no gene match: 10. Germline-derived CDR1 and CDR2 are SGDLS and YYNGEE. CDR3 protein: CASSPQGGGGQETQYF. The CDR3 region has the DNA TGTGCCAGCAGCCCCCAAGGCGGGGGTGGCCAAGAGACCCAGTACTTC.

The chain is built from TRBV5-1 and TRBJ2-7, with D tentatively TRBD1 (5 bases). The V gene lost 1 base and the J gene lost 10 bases, with 18 bases spanning the gap. The V gene's germline CDR1 is SGHRS and CDR2 YFSETQ. This CDR3 has 14 residues. The CDR3 bases are TGCGCCAGCAGCTTGAGTCAGGGATCCAGAGACCAGTACTTC. Amino acids: CASSLSQGSRDQYF.

This sequence joins TRBV11-3 and TRBJ2-3; unclear D gene. Germline V gene sequence: CDR1 SGHNT, CDR2 YENEEA. The V end lost 2 bases, the J end lost 3 bases, and 6 bases lay between the germline ends. CDR3 length: 13 amino acids. The CDR3 nucleotides are TGTGCCAGCAGCTTATCCGGGACAGATACGCAGTATTTT. Residues: CASSLSGTDTQYF.

The chain uses TRBV7-9 and TRBJ1-4; TRBD1 matches at 10 bases. This CDR3 contains 18 residues. V was pared by 4 bases and J by 7 bases, with 15 bases of the junction left unmatched. The germline gives CDR1 SEHNR, CDR2 FQNEAQ (reference sequence). CDR3 residues: CASSSYRGAGTGVEKLFF. For the CDR3, the DNA is TGTGCCAGCAGCTCATATAGAGGGGCCGGGACAGGGGTTGAAAAACTGTTTTTT.

The chain is built from TRBV6-5 and TRBJ2-7; 11 nucleotides match TRBD1. This CDR3 region has 15 residues. Germline lookup yields CDR1 MNHEY and CDR2 SVGAGI. J lost 2 bases, V lost 7 bases, and 7 bases had no gene match. The CDR3 reads CASTGGQGGTYEQYF. The CDR3 DNA reads TGTGCCAGCACCGGGGGACAGGGGGGCACCTACGAGCAGTACTTC.

This clone was counted a few times. The chain has TRBV10-2 and TRBJ1-5, with D uncertain. V gave up 1 base and J gave up 1 base, with 5 bases separating them. The CDR3 runs to 14 residues. Germline lookup yields CDR1 WSHSY and CDR2 SAAADI. CDR3 DNA sequence: TGCGCCAGCAGTGAGTGGCGGAGCAATCAGCCCCAGCATTTT. Amino acid sequence: CASSEWRSNQPQHF.

The chain links TRBV4-3 to TRBJ1-2, with D unclear. In germline, CDR1 is LGHNA, CDR2 YSLEER. V dropped 0 bases and J dropped 4 bases, with 12 bases sitting between them. The CDR3 totals 15 residues. The CDR3 DNA is TGCGCCAGCAGCCAAGATCGTGGGCTGAGCTATGGCTACACCTTC. Its translation: CASSQDRGLSYGYTF.

A word on this clone: Compared with germline, one end of the junction differs, possibly owing to a read error. This sequence joins TRBV7-9 and TRBJ2-1, with no clear D. This CDR3 comprises 15 residues. Germline V gene sequence: CDR1 SEHNR, CDR2 FQNEAQ (reference sequence). The CDR3 sequence: CSSSPSLSSYNEQFF. The CDR3 nucleotides are TGTTCCAGCAGCCCCTCATTGAGCTCCTACAATGAGCAGTTCTTC.

J is TRBJ2-3 and V is TRBV9; TRBD1 agrees at 7 bases. This CDR3 has 17 residues. The trim removed 1 base at V and 3 bases at J, leaving 11 bases unmatched. Germline CDR1 SGDLS, CDR2 YYNGEE. CDR3 DNA: TGTGCCAGCAGCGTATCCAGACAGGGAGAAATTACAGATACGCAGTATTTT. It encodes CASSVSRQGEITDTQYF.

CDR3 loop: CASRPLERVEAFF. CDR3 coding DNA: TGTGCCAGCAGACCCTTGGAGAGGGTAGAAGCTTTCTTT. The chain couples TRBV6-5 to TRBJ1-1, with D hard to call. In germline, CDR1 is MNHEY, CDR2 SVGAGI. The CDR3 is 13 amino acids. Between the trimmed V and J ends, which lost 6 bases and 8 bases, there was a span of 16 bases.

The gene calls are TRBV6-1 and TRBJ1-5, with D maybe TRBD1 (5 bases). This CDR3 contains 17 residues. Trimming left V 2 bases short and J 1 base short, with 15 bases between. CDR1 and CDR2 (germline): MNHNS, SASEGT. The CDR3 DNA reads TGTGCCAGCAGTGAATTCAGGGCTCGACGCAGCAATCAGCCCCAGCATTTT. It yields the protein CASSEFRARRSNQPQHF.

The chain couples TRBV18 to TRBJ2-3; D gene uncertain. Trimming removed 2 bases at V and 3 bases at J, with 15 bases between. The CDR3 loop spans 16 amino acids. Germline-derived CDR1 and CDR2 are KGHSH and LQKENI. In DNA, the CDR3 is TGTGCCAGCTCACCAATTTTCGGCGGCGGAACAGATACGCAGTATTTT. Translated, it gives CASSPIFGGGTDTQYF.

The chain combines TRBV9 with TRBJ2-1; TRBD2 matches at 7 bases. The CDR3 runs 14 residues. With V trimmed by 0 bases and J by 7 bases, 4 bases remained unmatched. The germline CDR1 and CDR2 sequences are SGDLS and YYNGEE. The CDR3 DNA follows: TGTGCCAGCAGCGTAGATTGGGGGGGGAATGAGCAGTTCTTC. This codes for CASSVDWGGNEQFF.

The rearrangement links TRBV9 to TRBJ2-1; 10 nucleotides line up with TRBD2. With V trimmed by 0 bases and J by 9 bases, 9 bases remained unmatched. Germline lookup yields CDR1 SGDLS and CDR2 YYNGEE. The CDR3 totals 16 residues. CDR3: CASSVVPSGGAVEQFF. DNA of the CDR3: TGTGCCAGCAGCGTAGTTCCCAGCGGGGGGGCCGTTGAGCAGTTCTTC.